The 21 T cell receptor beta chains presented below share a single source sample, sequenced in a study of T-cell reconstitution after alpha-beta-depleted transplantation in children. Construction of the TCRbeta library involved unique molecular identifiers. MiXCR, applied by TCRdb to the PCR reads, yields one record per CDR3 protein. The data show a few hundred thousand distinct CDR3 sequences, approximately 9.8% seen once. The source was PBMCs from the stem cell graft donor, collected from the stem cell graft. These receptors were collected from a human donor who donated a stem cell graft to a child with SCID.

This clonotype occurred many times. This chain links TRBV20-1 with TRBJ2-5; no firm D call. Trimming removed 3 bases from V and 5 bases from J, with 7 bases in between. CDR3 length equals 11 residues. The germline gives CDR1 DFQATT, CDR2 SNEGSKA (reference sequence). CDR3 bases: TGCAGTGCTAGTACCGGCGAGACCCAGTACTTC. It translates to CSASTGETQYF.

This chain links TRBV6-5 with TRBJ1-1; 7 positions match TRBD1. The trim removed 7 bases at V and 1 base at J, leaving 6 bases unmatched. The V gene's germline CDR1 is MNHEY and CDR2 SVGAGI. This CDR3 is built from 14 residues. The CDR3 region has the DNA TGTGCCAGCACGACAGGGTGGGGGAACACTGAAGCTTTCTTT. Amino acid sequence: CASTTGWGNTEAFF.

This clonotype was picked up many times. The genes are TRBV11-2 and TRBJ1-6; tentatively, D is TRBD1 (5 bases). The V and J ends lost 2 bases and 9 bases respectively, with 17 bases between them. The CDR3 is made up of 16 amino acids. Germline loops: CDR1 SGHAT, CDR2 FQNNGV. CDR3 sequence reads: CASSLPRGTSGSPLHF. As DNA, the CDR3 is TGTGCCAGCAGCTTACCTCGGGGGACGTCGGGTTCACCCCTCCACTTT. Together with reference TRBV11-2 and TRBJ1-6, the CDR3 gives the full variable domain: EAGVAQSPRYKIIEKRQSVAFWCNPISGHATLYWYQQILGQGPKLLIQFQNNGVVDDSQLPKDRFSAERLKGVDSTLKIQPAKLEDSAVYLCASSLPRGTSGSPLHFGNGTRLTVT.

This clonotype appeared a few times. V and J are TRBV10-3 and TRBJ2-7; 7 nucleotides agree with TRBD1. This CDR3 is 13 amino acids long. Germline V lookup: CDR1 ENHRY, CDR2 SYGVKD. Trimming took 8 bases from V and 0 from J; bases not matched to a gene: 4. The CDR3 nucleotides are TGTGCCATCGGGGGACAGAGCTCCTACGAGCAGTACTTC. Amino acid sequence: CAIGGQSSYEQYF.

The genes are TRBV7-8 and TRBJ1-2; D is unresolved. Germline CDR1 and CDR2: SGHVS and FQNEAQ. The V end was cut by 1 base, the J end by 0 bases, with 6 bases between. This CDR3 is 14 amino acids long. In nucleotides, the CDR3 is TGTGCCAGCAGCTTAGAAAGGGCTAACTATGGCTACACCTTC. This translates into CASSLERANYGYTF.

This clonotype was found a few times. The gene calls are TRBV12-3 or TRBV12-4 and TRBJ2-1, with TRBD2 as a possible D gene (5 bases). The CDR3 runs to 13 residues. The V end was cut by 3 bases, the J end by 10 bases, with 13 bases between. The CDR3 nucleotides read TGTGCCAGCAGTTTCCTAGCCGCCGAGGAGCAGTTCTTC. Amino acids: CASSFLAAEEQFF.

For the CDR3, the DNA is TGCAGTGCTATACGGTCTGGGGAGCTGTTTTTT. It is translated as CSAIRSGELFF. The chain couples TRBV20-1 to TRBJ2-2; the D is unclear. Per the germline V gene, CDR1 is DFQATT and CDR2 is SNEGSKA (reference sequence). This CDR3 region has 11 residues. V was pared by 4 bases and J by 8 bases, with 8 bases between.

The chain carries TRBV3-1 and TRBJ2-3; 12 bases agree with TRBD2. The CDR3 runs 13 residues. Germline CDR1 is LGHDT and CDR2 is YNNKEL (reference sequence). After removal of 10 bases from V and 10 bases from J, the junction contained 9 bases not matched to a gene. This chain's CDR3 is CATSLAGGAAQYF. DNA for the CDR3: TGTGCCACATCACTAGCGGGGGGTGCTGCGCAGTATTTT.

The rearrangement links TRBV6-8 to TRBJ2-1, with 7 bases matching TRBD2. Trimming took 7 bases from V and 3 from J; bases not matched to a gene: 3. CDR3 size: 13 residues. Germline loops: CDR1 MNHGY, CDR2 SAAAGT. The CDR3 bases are TGTGCCAGCATGACTAGCTTCTACAATGAGCAGTTCTTC. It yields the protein CASMTSFYNEQFF.

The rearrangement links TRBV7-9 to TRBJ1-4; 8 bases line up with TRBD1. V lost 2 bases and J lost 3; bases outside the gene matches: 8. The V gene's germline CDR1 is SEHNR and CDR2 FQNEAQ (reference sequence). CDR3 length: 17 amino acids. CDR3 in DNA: TGTGCCAGCAGCTTACTACGCGGGACAGGACCTAATGAAAAACTGTTTTTT. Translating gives CASSLLRGTGPNEKLFF.

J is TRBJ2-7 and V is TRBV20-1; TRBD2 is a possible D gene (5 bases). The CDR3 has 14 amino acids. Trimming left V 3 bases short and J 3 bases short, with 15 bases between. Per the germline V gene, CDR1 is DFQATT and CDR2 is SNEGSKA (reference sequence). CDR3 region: CSAREDPADYEQYF. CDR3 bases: TGCAGTGCTAGGGAGGATCCGGCGGACTACGAGCAGTACTTC.

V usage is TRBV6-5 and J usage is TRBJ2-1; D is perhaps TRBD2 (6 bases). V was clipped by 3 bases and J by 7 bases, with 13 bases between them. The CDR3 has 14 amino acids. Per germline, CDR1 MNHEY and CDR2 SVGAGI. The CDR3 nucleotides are TGTGCCAGCAGTTATTGGGGGGTAGGGAATGAGCAGTTCTTC. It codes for CASSYWGVGNEQFF.

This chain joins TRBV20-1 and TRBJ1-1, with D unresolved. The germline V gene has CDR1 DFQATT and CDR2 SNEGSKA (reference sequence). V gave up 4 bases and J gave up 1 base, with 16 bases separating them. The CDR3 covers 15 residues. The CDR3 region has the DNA TGCAGTGCTAAGGTTCAAGGCAGGACGAACACTGAAGCTTTCTTT. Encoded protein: CSAKVQGRTNTEAFF.

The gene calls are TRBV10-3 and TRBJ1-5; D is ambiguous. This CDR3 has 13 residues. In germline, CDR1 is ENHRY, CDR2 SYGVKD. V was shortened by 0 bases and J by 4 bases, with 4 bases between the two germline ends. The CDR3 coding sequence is TGTGCCATCAGTGAGTCAGGAAATCAGCCCCAGCATTTT. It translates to CAISESGNQPQHF.

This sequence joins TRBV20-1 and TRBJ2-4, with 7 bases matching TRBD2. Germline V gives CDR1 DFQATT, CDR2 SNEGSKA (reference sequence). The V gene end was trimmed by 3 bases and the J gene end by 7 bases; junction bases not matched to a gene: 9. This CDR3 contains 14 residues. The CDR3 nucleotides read TGCAGTGCTAGGCCCCGGACTAGTGGGAACATTCAGTACTTC. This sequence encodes CSARPRTSGNIQYF.

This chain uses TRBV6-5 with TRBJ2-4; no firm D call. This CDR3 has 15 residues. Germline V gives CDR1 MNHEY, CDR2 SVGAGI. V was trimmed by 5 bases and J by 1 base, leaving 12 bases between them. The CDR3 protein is CASSPKLLAKNIQYF. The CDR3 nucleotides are TGTGCCAGCAGTCCAAAATTATTGGCCAAAAACATTCAGTACTTC.

CDR3 amino acids: CASSPGTGARAEAFF. CDR3 sequence (DNA): TGTGCCAGCAGTCCGGGGACAGGGGCTCGGGCTGAAGCTTTCTTT. The chain joins TRBV27 to TRBJ1-1; TRBD1 matches 10 bases. Germline lookup yields CDR1 MNHEY and CDR2 SMNVEV (reference sequence). J gave up 6 bases and V 5 bases, and 9 bases lay outside the gene matches. This CDR3 is built from 15 residues.

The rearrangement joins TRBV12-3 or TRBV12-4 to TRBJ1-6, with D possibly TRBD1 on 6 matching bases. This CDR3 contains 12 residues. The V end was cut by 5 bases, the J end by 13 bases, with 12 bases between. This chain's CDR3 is CASSETGRPLHF. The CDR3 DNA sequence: TGTGCCAGCAGTGAGACAGGTCGGCCCCTCCACTTT.

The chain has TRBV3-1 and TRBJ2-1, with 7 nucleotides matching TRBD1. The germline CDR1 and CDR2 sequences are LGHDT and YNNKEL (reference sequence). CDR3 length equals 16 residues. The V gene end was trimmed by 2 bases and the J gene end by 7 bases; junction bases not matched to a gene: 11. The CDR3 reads CASSQHTGVVSNEQFF. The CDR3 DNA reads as TGTGCCAGCAGCCAACATACAGGGGTGGTGAGTAATGAGCAGTTCTTC.

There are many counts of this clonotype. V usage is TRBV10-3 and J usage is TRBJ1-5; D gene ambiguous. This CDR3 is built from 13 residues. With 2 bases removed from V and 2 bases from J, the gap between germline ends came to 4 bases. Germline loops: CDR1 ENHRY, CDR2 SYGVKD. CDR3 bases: TGTGCCATCAGTGAGGACCGCAATCAGCCCCAGCATTTT. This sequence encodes CAISEDRNQPQHF.

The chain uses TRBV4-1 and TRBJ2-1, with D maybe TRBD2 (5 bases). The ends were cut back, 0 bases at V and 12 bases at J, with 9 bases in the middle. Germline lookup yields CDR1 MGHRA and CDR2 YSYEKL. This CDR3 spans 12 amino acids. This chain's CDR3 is CASSQDGVRQFF. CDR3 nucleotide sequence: TGCGCCAGCAGCCAAGACGGGGTGAGGCAGTTCTTC.